This T cell receptor beta chain was retrieved from a study of blood T cell repertoires in COVID-19. Germline-derived CDR1 and CDR2 are LNHNV and YYDKDF (reference sequence). The CDR3 is 16 amino acids. V gave up 0 bases and J gave up 0 bases, with 6 bases separating them. Enrolled through a virtual design, the participants were between 18 and 89 years of age and came from about two dozen US areas. Profiled with immunoSEQ multiplex PCR; TCRdb holds only in-frame clones, not every one. Of 230,000 or so clones listed, about 85% are singletons. The sequence was collected from a woman under 40 who had recovered from COVID-19. The sample comprised PBMCs or T cells enriched from blood (not recorded which). V usage is TRBV15 and J usage is TRBJ2-6; no clear D gene. The CDR3 protein is CATSRDLLSGANVLTF. In DNA, the CDR3 is TGTGCCACCAGCAGAGACCTACTCTCTGGGGCCAACGTCCTGACTTTC. The full variable domain, its missing parts supplied by reference TRBV15 and TRBJ2-6, is DAMVIQNPRYQVTQFGKPVTLSCSQTLNHNVMYWYQQKSSQAPKLLFHYYDKDFNNEADTPDNFQSRRPNTSFCFLDIRSPGLGDTAMYLCATSRDLLSGANVLTFGAGSRLTVL.